The 15 T cell receptor beta chains below were found in one sample sequenced in a study of T-cell memory formation after mild COVID-19 (TCRdb year 2021). Library creation used 5' RACE. TCRdb shows the sequencer as Illumina NovaSeq 6000. TCRdb's own reprocessing of the public reads used fastp at Q25 and MiXCR and kept productive beta chains. Rows merge per CDR3 protein into single entries with the most common DNA and genes. The sample includes some 210,000 distinct CDR3 sequences, with roughly 10% observed a single time. Around 3.3% of the sample lies in the top ten. The sequenced sample was PBMCs or a T cell subset sorted from them (not recorded which). Receptors were obtained from a young man who had mild COVID-19 (a few samples of this study predate the infection). The sample titles of this study are shuffled in the database, so cell type and time point are left out; the donor was told from shared clones.

The chain couples TRBV20-1 to TRBJ1-1, with 11 nucleotides matching TRBD1. The CDR3 has 13 residues. The V gene end was trimmed by 5 bases and the J gene end by 6 bases; junction bases not matched to a gene: 5. The V gene's germline CDR1 is DFQATT and CDR2 SNEGSKA (reference sequence). DNA of the CDR3: TGCAGTGCTGGGACAGGGGGAAGCTCTGAAGCTTTCTTT. Its translation is CSAGTGGSSEAFF.

The CDR3 DNA is TGTGCCAGCACCGCGGGGCAGGGGGGGAACTATGGCTACACCTTC. It codes for CASTAGQGGNYGYTF. This rearrangement joins TRBV12-3 or TRBV12-4 to TRBJ1-2; TRBD1 matches 7 bases. The ends lost 7 bases at V and 2 bases at J; junction bases unmatched: 10. This CDR3 region has 15 residues.

This clonotype was counted at least ten times. V is TRBV28 and J is TRBJ2-5, with TRBD1 matching 8 bases. J was trimmed by 6 bases and V by 5 bases; bases with no gene match: 8. The CDR3 has 14 amino acids. The germline CDR1 and CDR2 sequences are MDHEN and SYDVKM. CDR3 DNA: TGTGCCAGCAGTAGGACAGGGAATCTACAGACCCAGTACTTC. It encodes CASSRTGNLQTQYF.

This clonotype was counted between two and nine times. The chain links TRBV18 to TRBJ1-1, with D possibly TRBD1 on 5 matching bases. V was trimmed by 0 bases and J by 4 bases, leaving 12 bases between them. CDR1 and CDR2 (germline): KGHSH, LQKENI. This CDR3 is 15 amino acids long. The CDR3 DNA sequence: TGTGCCAGCTCACCACCGATGGGGGGAGTCACTGAAGCTTTCTTT. Translating gives CASSPPMGGVTEAFF.

This clonotype was detected a few times. V and J are TRBV6-1 and TRBJ2-7; a possible D gene is TRBD1 (5 bases). CDR1 and CDR2 from the germline V gene are MNHNS and SASEGT. This CDR3 spans 11 amino acids. The V gene lost 7 bases and the J gene lost 2 bases, with 6 bases spanning the gap. DNA of the CDR3: TGTGCCAGCAACAGGCCCTACGAGCAGTACTTC. Residues: CASNRPYEQYF.

This clonotype was seen more than once but under ten times. The CDR3 loop is CASSPAGADTQYF. In nucleotides, the CDR3 is TGTGCCAGCAGCCCGGCGGGCGCAGATACGCAGTATTTT. The chain employs TRBV11-2 and TRBJ2-3; D is perhaps TRBD2 (5 bases). Trimming pared 5 bases from V and 4 bases from J, leaving 10 bases between. This CDR3 has 13 amino acids. Germline V lookup: CDR1 SGHAT, CDR2 FQNNGV.

This clonotype appeared a few times. V and J are TRBV20-1 and TRBJ1-4; 7 positions agree with TRBD1. The CDR3 is 13 residues long. Trimming removed 7 bases from V and 7 bases from J; junction bases left unmatched: 9. Per germline, CDR1 DFQATT and CDR2 SNEGSKA (reference sequence). The CDR3 here is CSVRDRVGEKLFF. The CDR3 DNA follows: TGCAGTGTTCGCGACAGGGTGGGTGAAAAACTGTTTTTT.

The table lists this clonotype with many counts. This sequence joins TRBV7-2 and TRBJ2-1; D is possibly TRBD1 (6 bases). Germline assignment: CDR1 SGHTA and CDR2 FQGNSA. This CDR3 spans 14 amino acids. Trimming removed 1 base from V and 8 bases from J, with 12 bases in between. CDR3 coding DNA: TGTGCCAGCAGCTTAGTACAGGGTTGGGATGAGCAGTTCTTC. It specifies CASSLVQGWDEQFF.

This clonotype appeared a few times. The chain links TRBV6-4 to TRBJ2-7, with TRBD2 matching 11 bases. CDR3 length equals 17 residues. Per germline, CDR1 MRHNA and CDR2 SNTAGT. Germline trimming cut 0 bases from V and 2 bases from J; bases unmatched to any gene: 6. The CDR3 sequence: CASSDSQLAGEAYEQYV. The CDR3 DNA reads as TGTGCCAGCAGTGACTCCCAACTAGCGGGGGAGGCCTACGAGCAGTACGTC.

The chain links TRBV20-1 to TRBJ1-1; 8 nucleotides match TRBD1. The CDR3 is 15 residues long. J was trimmed by 4 bases and V by 1 base; bases with no gene match: 8. From germline, CDR1 is DFQATT and CDR2 SNEGSKA (reference sequence). The DNA for the CDR3 is TGCAGTGCTAGAGTCAGGGGGCTCCTAGGCACTGAAGCTTTCTTT. This encodes CSARVRGLLGTEAFF.

This clonotype was detected many times. The chain employs TRBV18 and TRBJ1-2; 8 bases are a match to TRBD1. Unmatched junction bases numbered 6, after V lost 3 bases and J lost 6 bases. The CDR3 is 14 amino acids. Germline lookup yields CDR1 KGHSH and CDR2 LQKENI. CDR3 residues: CASSPFSDRDGYTF. The CDR3 DNA sequence: TGTGCCAGCTCACCGTTTTCGGACAGGGATGGCTACACCTTC.

V and J are TRBV6-5 and TRBJ1-4, with D possibly being TRBD1 (5 bases). The CDR3 is made up of 14 amino acids. Germline CDR1 MNHEY, CDR2 SVGAGI. Between the trimmed V and J ends, which lost 6 bases and 6 bases, there was a span of 14 bases. CDR3 in amino acids: CASRTRGWDEKLFF. The DNA of the CDR3 is TGTGCCAGCAGGACCCGGGGGTGGGATGAAAAACTGTTTTTT.

This clonotype was counted between two and nine times. CDR3 nucleotide sequence: TGCGCCAGCAGAGAAACAGCCAAAGAGACCCAGTACTTC. Its protein product is CASRETAKETQYF. The rearrangement uses TRBV5-1 and TRBJ2-5; D is unclear. The length of the CDR3 is 13 residues. Trimming removed 5 bases at V and 3 bases at J, with 11 bases between. Germline CDR1 reads SGHRS; CDR2 reads YFSETQ.

The chain is built from TRBV28 and TRBJ2-6, with 7 bases that match TRBD2. V gave up 6 bases and J gave up 0 bases; unmatched junction bases: 5. Germline V gene lookup returns CDR1 MDHEN and CDR2 SYDVKM. The CDR3 loop spans 16 amino acids. CDR3: CASRWGGASGANVLTF. CDR3 in DNA: TGTGCCAGCAGATGGGGGGGTGCCTCTGGGGCCAACGTCCTGACTTTC.

V gene TRBV3-1 combines with J gene TRBJ2-7; 13 positions match TRBD2. The junction had 5 bases not matched to a gene; V was cut back by 4 bases and J by 2 bases. The CDR3 loop spans 16 amino acids. From germline, CDR1 is LGHDT and CDR2 YNNKEL (reference sequence). CDR3: CASSLRLAGGPYEQYF. Here the CDR3 DNA reads TGTGCCAGCAGCCTCCGACTAGCGGGGGGACCCTACGAGCAGTACTTC.